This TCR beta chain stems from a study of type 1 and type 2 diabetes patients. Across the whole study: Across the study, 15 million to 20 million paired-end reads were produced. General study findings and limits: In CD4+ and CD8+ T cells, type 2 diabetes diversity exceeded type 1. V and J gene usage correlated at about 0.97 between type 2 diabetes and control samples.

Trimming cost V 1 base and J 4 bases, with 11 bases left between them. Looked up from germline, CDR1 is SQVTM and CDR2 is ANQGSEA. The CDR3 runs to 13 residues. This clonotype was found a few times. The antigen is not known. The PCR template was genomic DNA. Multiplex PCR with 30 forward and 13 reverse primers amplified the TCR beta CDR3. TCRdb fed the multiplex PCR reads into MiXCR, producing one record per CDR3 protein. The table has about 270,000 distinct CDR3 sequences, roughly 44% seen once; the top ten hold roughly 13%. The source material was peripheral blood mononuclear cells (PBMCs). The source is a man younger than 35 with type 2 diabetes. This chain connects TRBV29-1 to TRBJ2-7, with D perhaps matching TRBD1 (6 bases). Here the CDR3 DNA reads TGCAGCGTTGAAGTTTCAGGGGATTACGAGCAGTACTTC. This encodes CSVEVSGDYEQYF.